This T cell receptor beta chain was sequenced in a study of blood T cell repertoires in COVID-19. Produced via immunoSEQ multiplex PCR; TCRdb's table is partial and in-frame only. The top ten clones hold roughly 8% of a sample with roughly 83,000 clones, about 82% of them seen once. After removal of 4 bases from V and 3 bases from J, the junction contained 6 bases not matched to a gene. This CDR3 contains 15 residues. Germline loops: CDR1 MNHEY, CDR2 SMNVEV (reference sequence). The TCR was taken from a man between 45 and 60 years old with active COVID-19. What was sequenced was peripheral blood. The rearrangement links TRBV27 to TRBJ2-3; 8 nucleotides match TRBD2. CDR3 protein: CASSSSGRKTDTQYF. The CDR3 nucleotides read TGTGCCAGCAGTTCTAGCGGGCGTAAGACAGATACGCAGTATTTT.